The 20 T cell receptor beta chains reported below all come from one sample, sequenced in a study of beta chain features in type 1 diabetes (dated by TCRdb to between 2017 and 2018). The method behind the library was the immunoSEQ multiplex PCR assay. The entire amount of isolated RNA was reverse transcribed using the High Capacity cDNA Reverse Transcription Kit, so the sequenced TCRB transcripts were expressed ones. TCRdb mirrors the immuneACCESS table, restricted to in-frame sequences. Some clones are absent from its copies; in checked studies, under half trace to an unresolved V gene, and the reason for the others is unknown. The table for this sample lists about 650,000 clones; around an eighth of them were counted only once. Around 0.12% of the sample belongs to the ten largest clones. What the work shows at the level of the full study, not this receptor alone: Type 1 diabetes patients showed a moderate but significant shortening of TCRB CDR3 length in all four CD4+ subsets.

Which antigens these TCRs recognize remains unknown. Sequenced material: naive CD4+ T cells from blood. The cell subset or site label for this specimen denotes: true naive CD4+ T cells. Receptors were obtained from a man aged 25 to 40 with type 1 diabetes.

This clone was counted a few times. This CDR3 reads CASSADSEKLFF. For the CDR3, the DNA is TGTGCCAGCAGCGCCGATAGTGAAAAACTGTTTTTT. V and J are TRBV6-1 and TRBJ1-4, with no clear D. The CDR3 runs 12 residues. Trimming pared 6 bases from V and 7 bases from J, leaving 9 bases between. Per the germline V gene, CDR1 is MNHNS and CDR2 is SASEGT.

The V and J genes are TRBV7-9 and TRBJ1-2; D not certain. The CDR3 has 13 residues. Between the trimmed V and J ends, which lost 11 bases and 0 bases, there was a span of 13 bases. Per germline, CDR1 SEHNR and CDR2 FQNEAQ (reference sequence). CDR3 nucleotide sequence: TGTGCCTCCGAACCGCTTACTAACTATGGCTACACCTTC. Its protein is CASEPLTNYGYTF. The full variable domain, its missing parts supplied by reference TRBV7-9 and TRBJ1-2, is DTGVSQNPRHKITKRGQNVTFRCDPISEHNRLYWYRQTLGQGPEFLTYFQNEAQLEKSRLLSDRFSAERPKGSFSTLEIQRTEQGDSAMYLCASEPLTNYGYTFGSGTRLTVV.

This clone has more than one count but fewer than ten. The CDR3 DNA reads TGTGCCAGCAGCTTGCAAAGGGGGATGTCCTATGGCTACACCTTC. This sequence encodes CASSLQRGMSYGYTF. The chain combines TRBV7-2 with TRBJ1-2; D is perhaps TRBD1 (6 bases). Trimming stripped 3 bases from V and 4 bases from J, with 15 bases between. CDR3 length equals 15 residues. Germline-derived CDR1 and CDR2 are SGHTA and FQGNSA.

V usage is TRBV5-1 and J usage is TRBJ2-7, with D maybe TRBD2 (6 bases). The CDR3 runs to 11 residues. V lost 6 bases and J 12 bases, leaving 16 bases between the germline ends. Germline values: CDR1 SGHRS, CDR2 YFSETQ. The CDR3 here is CASKQEGAVYF. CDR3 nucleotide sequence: TGCGCCAGCAAGCAGGAGGGCGCGGTGTACTTC.

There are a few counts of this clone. The CDR3 loop is CASSFVLNTEAFF. CDR3 sequence (DNA): TGTGCCAGCAGCTTCGTATTGAACACTGAAGCTTTCTTT. The genes are TRBV11-3 and TRBJ1-1, with no clear D. Between the trimmed V and J ends, which lost 3 bases and 0 bases, there was a span of 5 bases. The CDR3 contains 13 residues. The germline CDR1 and CDR2 sequences are SGHNT and YENEEA.

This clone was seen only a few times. CDR3 residues: CASSTPDSDGYTF. CDR3 DNA: TGTGCCAGCAGCACGCCGGACAGTGATGGCTACACCTTC. The chain carries TRBV7-2 and TRBJ1-2; D possibly corresponds to TRBD1 (6 bases). Trimming took off 5 bases at V and 6 bases at J, with 13 bases between the two ends. The V gene's germline CDR1 is SGHTA and CDR2 FQGNSA. The length of the CDR3 is 13 residues.

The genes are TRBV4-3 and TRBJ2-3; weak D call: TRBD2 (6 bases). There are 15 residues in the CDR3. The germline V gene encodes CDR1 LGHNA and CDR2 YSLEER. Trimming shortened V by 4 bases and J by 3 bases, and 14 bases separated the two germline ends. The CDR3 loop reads CASSPPGLLTDTQYF. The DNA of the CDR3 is TGCGCCAGCAGCCCTCCAGGACTACTTACAGATACGCAGTATTTT.

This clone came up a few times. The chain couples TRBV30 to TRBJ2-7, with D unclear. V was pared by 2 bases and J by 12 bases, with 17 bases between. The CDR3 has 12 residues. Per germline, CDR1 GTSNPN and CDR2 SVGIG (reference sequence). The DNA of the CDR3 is TGTGCCTGGAGTTTTACCCATGGCCAGTCGTACTTC. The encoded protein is CAWSFTHGQSYF.

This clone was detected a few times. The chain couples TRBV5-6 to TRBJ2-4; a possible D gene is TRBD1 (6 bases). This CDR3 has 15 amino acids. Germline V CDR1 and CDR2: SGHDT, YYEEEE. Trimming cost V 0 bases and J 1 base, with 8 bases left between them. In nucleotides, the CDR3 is TGTGCCAGCAGCTTGGGGACAGTGGCCAAAAACATTCAGTACTTC. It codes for CASSLGTVAKNIQYF.

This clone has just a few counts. In DNA form, the CDR3 reads TGCATGGGGCAGGGAAGTAACTATGGCTACACCTTC. This encodes CMGQGSNYGYTF. The chain has TRBV29-1 and TRBJ1-2, with D possibly TRBD1 on 5 matching bases. CDR1 SQVTM and CDR2 ANQGSEA come from the germline V gene. The CDR3 runs 12 residues.

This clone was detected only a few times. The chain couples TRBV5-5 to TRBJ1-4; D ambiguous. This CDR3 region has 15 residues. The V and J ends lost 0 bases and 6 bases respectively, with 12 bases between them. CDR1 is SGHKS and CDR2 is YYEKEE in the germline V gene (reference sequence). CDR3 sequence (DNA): TGTGCCAGCAGCTTGGTAGCCATGTGGGATGAAAAACTGTTTTTT. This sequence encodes CASSLVAMWDEKLFF.

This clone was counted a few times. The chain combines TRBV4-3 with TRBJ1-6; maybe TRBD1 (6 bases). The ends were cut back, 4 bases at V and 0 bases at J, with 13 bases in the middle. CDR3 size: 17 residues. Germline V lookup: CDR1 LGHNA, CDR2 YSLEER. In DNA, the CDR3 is TGCGCCAGCAGCCTCGAAGGACAGTCCTCCTATAATTCACCCCTCCACTTT. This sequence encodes CASSLEGQSSYNSPLHF.

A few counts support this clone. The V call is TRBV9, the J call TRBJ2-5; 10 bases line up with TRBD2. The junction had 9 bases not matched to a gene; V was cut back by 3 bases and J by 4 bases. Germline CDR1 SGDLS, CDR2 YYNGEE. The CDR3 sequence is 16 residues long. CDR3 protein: CASSAPAGGLVETQYF. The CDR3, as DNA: TGTGCCAGCAGCGCACCAGCGGGGGGGCTGGTAGAGACCCAGTACTTC.

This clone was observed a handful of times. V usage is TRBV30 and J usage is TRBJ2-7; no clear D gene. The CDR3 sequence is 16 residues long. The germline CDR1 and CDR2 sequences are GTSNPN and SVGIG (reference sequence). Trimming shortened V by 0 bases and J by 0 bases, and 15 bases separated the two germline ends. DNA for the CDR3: TGTGCCTGGAGTGTAGATAGGGTGTCATCCTCCTACGAGCAGTACTTC. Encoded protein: CAWSVDRVSSSYEQYF.

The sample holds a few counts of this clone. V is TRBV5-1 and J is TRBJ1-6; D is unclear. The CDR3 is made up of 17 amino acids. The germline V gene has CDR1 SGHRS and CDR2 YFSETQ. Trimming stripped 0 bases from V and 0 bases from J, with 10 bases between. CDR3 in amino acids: CASSLEGGSSYNSPLHF. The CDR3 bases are TGCGCCAGCAGCTTGGAGGGCGGGAGCTCCTATAATTCACCCCTCCACTTT.

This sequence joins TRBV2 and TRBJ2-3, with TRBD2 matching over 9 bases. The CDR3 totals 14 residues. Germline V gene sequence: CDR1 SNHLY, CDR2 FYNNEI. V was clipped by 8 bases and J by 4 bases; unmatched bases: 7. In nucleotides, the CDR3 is TGTGCCAGCCTCTTAGGCGGGGGGGCAGATACGCAGTATTTT. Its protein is CASLLGGGADTQYF.

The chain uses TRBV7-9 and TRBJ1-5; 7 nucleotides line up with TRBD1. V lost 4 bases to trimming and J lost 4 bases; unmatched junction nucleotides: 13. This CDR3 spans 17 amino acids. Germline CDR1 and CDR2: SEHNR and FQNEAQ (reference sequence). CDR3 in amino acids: CASSSSQFGQVNQPQHF. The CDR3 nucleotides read TGTGCCAGCAGCTCGTCACAATTTGGACAGGTTAATCAGCCCCAGCATTTT.

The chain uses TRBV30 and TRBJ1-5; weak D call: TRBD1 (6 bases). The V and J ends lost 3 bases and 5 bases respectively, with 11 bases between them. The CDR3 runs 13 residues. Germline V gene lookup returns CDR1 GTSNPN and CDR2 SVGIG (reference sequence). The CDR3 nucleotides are TGTGCCTGGAGCAGGGGCTTGGATCAGCCCCAGCATTTT. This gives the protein CAWSRGLDQPQHF.

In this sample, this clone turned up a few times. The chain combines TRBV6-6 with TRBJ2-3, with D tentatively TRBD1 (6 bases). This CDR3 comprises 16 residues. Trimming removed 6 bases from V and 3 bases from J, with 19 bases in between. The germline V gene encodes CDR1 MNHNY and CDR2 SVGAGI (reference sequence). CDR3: CASSPSPGQPTDTQYF. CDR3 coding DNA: TGTGCCAGCAGCCCGTCCCCGGGACAACCTACAGATACGCAGTATTTT.

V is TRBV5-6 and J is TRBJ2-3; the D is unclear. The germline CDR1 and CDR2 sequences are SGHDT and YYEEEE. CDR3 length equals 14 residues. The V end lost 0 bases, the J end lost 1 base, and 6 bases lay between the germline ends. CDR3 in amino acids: CASSLVQGTDTQYF. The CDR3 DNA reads TGTGCCAGCAGCTTGGTTCAGGGCACAGATACGCAGTATTTT.